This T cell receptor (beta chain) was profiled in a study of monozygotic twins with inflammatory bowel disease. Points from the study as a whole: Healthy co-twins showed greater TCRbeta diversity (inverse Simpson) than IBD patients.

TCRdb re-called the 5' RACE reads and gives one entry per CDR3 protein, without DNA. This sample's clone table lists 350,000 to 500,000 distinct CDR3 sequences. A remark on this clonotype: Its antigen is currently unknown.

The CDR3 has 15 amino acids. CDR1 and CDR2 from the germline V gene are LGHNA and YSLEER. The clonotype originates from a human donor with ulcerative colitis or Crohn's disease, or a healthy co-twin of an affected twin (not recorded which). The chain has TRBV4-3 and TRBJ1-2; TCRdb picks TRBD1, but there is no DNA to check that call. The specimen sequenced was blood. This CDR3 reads CASSHSGGADYGYTF.